A selection of T cell receptor beta chains follows, all from one sample in a study of blood T cell repertoires in COVID-19. Assay: immunoSEQ multiplex PCR; the TCRdb copy retains only in-frame clones and omits some. The profile shows 25,000 to 35,000 clones, roughly 87% of them singletons. Sequencing input: peripheral blood. Receptors originate from a human donor in a cohort sampled during active COVID-19. Each CDR3 is given with its conserved first and last residue. D genes are given only for firm matches. Some rows have no size entry. The others give once, few or many, or a class for an expanded clone.

D gene	clone size	V gene	J gene	CDR3 DNA	CDR3 protein
TRBD2	-	TRBV6-2/TRBV6-3	TRBJ2-3	TGTGCCAGCAGTTCCCTCCCGACTAGCGAAATCACAGATACGCAGTATTTT	CASSSLPTSEITDTQYF
-	-	TRBV18	TRBJ1-5	TGTGCCAGCTCGCGGGGGACCGATCAGCCCCAGCATTTT	CASSRGTDQPQHF
TRBD2	-	TRBV7-9	TRBJ2-3	TGTGCCAGCAGCGCCTCGGGGGGGCCTAGCACAGATACGCAGTATTTT	CASSASGGPSTDTQYF
TRBD2	-	TRBV11-2	TRBJ2-1	TGTGCCAGCAGCGACAGGCCCGGGGGGGCCAATGAGCAGTTCTTC	CASSDRPGGANEQFF
TRBD1	-	TRBV2	TRBJ1-6	TGTGCCAGCATGAGGACAGGGGGCAGTTCCCTTGCATCACCCCTCCACTTT	CASMRTGGSSLASPLHF
TRBD1	-	TRBV10-3	TRBJ1-1	TGTGCCATCAGGGAAACAGGGGGCACCCCCACTGAAGCTTTCTTT	CAIRETGGTPTEAFF
-	-	TRBV7-7	TRBJ2-5	TGTGCCAGCAGCACATACAGGGCAGAGACCCAGTACTTC	CASSTYRAETQYF
TRBD2	few	TRBV7-9	TRBJ2-7	TGTGCCAGCAGCTTACGAAGCGGGGGCTCCTACGAGCAGTACTTC	CASSLRSGGSYEQYF
-	-	TRBV5-1	TRBJ2-3	TGCGCCAGCCGCCGGGACTCAGGCACAGATACGCAGTATTTT	CASRRDSGTDTQYF
TRBD1	-	TRBV6-5	TRBJ1-1	TGTGCCAGCAGTTACGGGGCAGGGGGAGCTTTCTTT	CASSYGAGGAFF
-	-	TRBV4-1	TRBJ2-7	TGCGCCAGCAGCCAAAACCAGGTCTCCTACGAGCAGTACTTC	CASSQNQVSYEQYF
TRBD1	-	TRBV5-6	TRBJ1-2	TGTGCCAGCAGCCCGTTTGGACAGGGCAGCTATGGCTACACCTTC	CASSPFGQGSYGYTF
TRBD1	-	TRBV7-2	TRBJ2-7	TGTGCCAGCAGCTTACAAGGACAGGGACTTAGGGACGAGCAGTACTTC	CASSLQGQGLRDEQYF
-	-	TRBV4-3	TRBJ2-5	TGCGCCAGCAGCCAAGAGGTCAGGGGCGCGGAGACCCAGTACTTC	CASSQEVRGAETQYF
TRBD1	-	TRBV27	TRBJ2-3	TGTGCCAGCAGATATACCGGGACAGGGATCACAGATACGCAGTATTTT	CASRYTGTGITDTQYF
-	-	TRBV5-4	TRBJ1-6	TGTGCCAGCAGCTCAACAGGATTCCTCTCCTATAATTCACCCCTCCACTTT	CASSSTGFLSYNSPLHF
TRBD1	-	TRBV25-1	TRBJ1-1	TGTGCCAGCGAGCGAAAGGGGGCGCGACGGTACACTGAAGCTTTCTTT	CASERKGARRYTEAFF